Listed here are 20 T cell receptor beta chains from one sample, sequenced in a study of T cell responses to AZD1222 COVID-19 vaccine. Some clones are missing from TCRdb's copy, which holds only in-frame ones; the method was immunoSEQ multiplex PCR. The repertoire holds approximately 150,000 clones, with roughly nine tenths as singletons. The material sequenced was peripheral blood, taken on day 0 of MenACWY control vaccination. The origin of the receptors is an adult in good health.

The CDR3 sequence: CAWDRGHSGGYTF. The CDR3 coding sequence is TGTGCCTGGGACCGGGGCCACAGCGGCGGCTACACCTTC. The gene calls are TRBV30 and TRBJ1-2; a weak D match, TRBD1 (5 bases). From germline, CDR1 is GTSNPN and CDR2 SVGIG (reference sequence). Deletions cut 5 bases from V and 8 bases from J, with 18 bases between. CDR3 size: 13 residues.

The CDR3 coding sequence is TGCAGTGCTAGTCGGGGGCGACAGAACACTGAAGCTTTCTTT. It yields the protein CSASRGRQNTEAFF. The rearrangement joins TRBV20-1 to TRBJ1-1, with a weak D call TRBD1 (6 bases). V was pared by 3 bases and J by 1 base, with 12 bases between. The germline V gene encodes CDR1 DFQATT and CDR2 SNEGSKA (reference sequence). The CDR3 sequence is 14 residues long.

The rearrangement links TRBV4-1 to TRBJ1-5; perhaps TRBD1 as D (5 bases). The CDR3 loop spans 16 amino acids. Germline V gene sequence: CDR1 MGHRA, CDR2 YSYEKL. V lost 4 bases to trimming and J lost 3 bases, with 16 bases between them. CDR3 DNA: TGCGCCAGCAGCCTATCGGTCCAGGGTACCAATCAGCCCCAGCATTTT. This sequence encodes CASSLSVQGTNQPQHF.

The chain uses TRBV6-1 and TRBJ2-7; tentatively, D is TRBD2 (6 bases). The V end was cut by 3 bases, the J end by 3 bases, with 12 bases between. Germline V lookup: CDR1 MNHNS, CDR2 SASEGT. The CDR3 covers 14 residues. The CDR3 spells CASSERLVDYEQYF. The DNA of the CDR3 is TGTGCCAGCAGTGAGAGACTAGTCGACTACGAGCAGTACTTC.

The V and J genes are TRBV7-3 and TRBJ1-1; the D gene is possibly TRBD1 (5 bases). Trimming took 3 bases from V and 5 from J, leaving 10 bases between them. Germline CDR1 is SGHTA and CDR2 is FQGTGA. The CDR3 loop spans 13 amino acids. CDR3 nucleotides: TGTGCCAGCAGCTTTTCTGGGGCTACTGAAGCTTTCTTT. Its protein is CASSFSGATEAFF.

The J gene is TRBJ1-1, the V gene TRBV6-5, with D possibly being TRBD1 (6 bases). Looked up from germline, CDR1 is MNHEY and CDR2 is SVGAGI. The CDR3 spans 14 residues. Trimming took 6 bases from V and 2 from J, leaving 13 bases between them. CDR3 in DNA: TGTGCCAGCAGACCCGGGACATTAAACACTGAAGCTTTCTTT. Translated: CASRPGTLNTEAFF.

DNA of the CDR3: TGTGCCAGCAGTTTTCGGACAGGGGGAGGTGAGCAGTACTTC. Translation gives CASSFRTGGGEQYF. The V and J genes are TRBV28 and TRBJ2-7, with TRBD1 matching 10 bases. The CDR3 runs to 14 residues. CDR1 MDHEN and CDR2 SYDVKM come from the germline V gene. V lost 3 bases and J lost 7; bases outside the gene matches: 6.

The chain employs TRBV28 and TRBJ1-4; no clear D. This CDR3 spans 14 amino acids. Germline CDR1 reads MDHEN; CDR2 reads SYDVKM. V was pared by 6 bases and J by 8 bases, with 16 bases between. The CDR3 DNA reads TGTGCCAGCAGATTTTCCGGGCCGGGGGAAAAACTGTTTTTT. This translates into CASRFSGPGEKLFF.

This clone was seen a single time. This chain connects TRBV5-1 to TRBJ2-7; a weak D match, TRBD1 (5 bases). Trimming left V 0 bases short and J 0 bases short, with 10 bases between. This CDR3 has 15 residues. Germline CDR1 is SGHRS and CDR2 is YFSETQ. CDR3 residues: CASSLADSFSYEQYF. CDR3 bases: TGCGCCAGCAGCTTGGCCGACAGCTTCTCCTACGAGCAGTACTTC.

The rearrangement joins TRBV12-3 or TRBV12-4 to TRBJ1-2; TRBD1 aligns across 7 bases. V lost 6 bases, J lost 7 bases, and 8 bases stayed unmatched. This CDR3 spans 13 amino acids. CDR3 nucleotides: TGTGCCAGCAGCACCGACAGGGTGGGTGGCTACACCTTC. Residues: CASSTDRVGGYTF.

This sequence joins TRBV13 and TRBJ2-1, with TRBD2 identical over 9 bases. The CDR3 runs 16 residues. V was pared by 0 bases and J by 3 bases, with 3 bases of the junction left unmatched. Looked up from germline, CDR1 is PRHDT and CDR2 is FYEKMQ (reference sequence). CDR3 in DNA: TGTGCCAGCAGCTTAGGGGCTAGCGGGAACTACAATGAGCAGTTCTTC. Translation: CASSLGASGNYNEQFF.

The J gene is TRBJ2-3, the V gene TRBV5-1, with 8 bases aligning to TRBD2. The germline gives CDR1 SGHRS, CDR2 YFSETQ. J was trimmed by 4 bases and V by 7 bases; bases with no gene match: 8. The CDR3 extends over 14 amino acids. Here the CDR3 reads CASYYPGGSDTQYF. The CDR3 DNA sequence: TGCGCCAGCTATTATCCGGGAGGGTCAGATACGCAGTATTTT. The full variable domain, with the rest looked up from reference TRBV5-1 and TRBJ2-3, is KAGVTQTPRYLIKTRGQQVTLSCSPISGHRSVSWYQQTPGQGLQFLFEYFSETQRNKGNFPGRFSGRQFSNSRSEMNVSTLELGDSALYLCASYYPGGSDTQYFGPGTRLTVL.

This chain links TRBV19 with TRBJ2-3; the D call may be TRBD1 or TRBD2 (5 bases each). V shed 4 bases and J shed 13 bases, with 18 bases lying between them. This CDR3 region has 13 residues. Germline V gene lookup returns CDR1 LNHDA and CDR2 SQIVND (reference sequence). The DNA of the CDR3 is TGTGCCAGTAGTACTTGGACACCCGGGAATAAGTATTTT. It codes for CASSTWTPGNKYF.

The chain joins TRBV29-1 to TRBJ1-5; TRBD1 is a possible D gene (5 bases). Germline CDR1 reads SQVTM; CDR2 reads ANQGSEA. This CDR3 contains 12 residues. Trimming cost V 6 bases and J 4 bases, with 10 bases left between them. In DNA form, the CDR3 reads TGCAGCGTCACCCAGGGAAATCAGCCCCAGCATTTT. Its protein product is CSVTQGNQPQHF.

The chain joins TRBV30 to TRBJ1-5; the D gene is possibly TRBD1 (5 bases). The V end lost 4 bases, the J end lost 2 bases, and 15 bases lay between the germline ends. This CDR3 comprises 15 residues. CDR1 and CDR2 (germline): GTSNPN, SVGIG (reference sequence). Here the CDR3 reads CAWKGPAGGNQPQHF. DNA for the CDR3: TGTGCCTGGAAGGGGCCCGCGGGTGGCAATCAGCCCCAGCATTTT.

The chain is built from TRBV19 and TRBJ1-4; 9 bases line up with TRBD1. Trimming at V came to 7 bases and at J to 4 bases, leaving 7 bases not matched to a gene. The CDR3 has 15 amino acids. CDR1 is LNHDA and CDR2 is SQIVND in the germline V gene (reference sequence). The CDR3 bases are TGTGCCAGTACCGCAACAGGGGGCCGTAATGAAAAACTGTTTTTT. As protein: CASTATGGRNEKLFF.

This clone has more than one count but fewer than ten. The J gene is TRBJ1-1, the V gene TRBV10-1, with TRBD1 matching over 7 bases. Germline V gene lookup returns CDR1 WNHNN and CDR2 SYGVQD (reference sequence). The CDR3 length is 15 residues. V lost 7 bases and J lost 1; bases outside the gene matches: 9. This CDR3 is CASIAGGMGNTEAFF. The CDR3 DNA sequence: TGCGCCAGCATCGCAGGGGGAATGGGGAACACTGAAGCTTTCTTT.

The gene calls are TRBV30 and TRBJ1-5; possibly TRBD1 for D (5 bases). Germline values: CDR1 GTSNPN, CDR2 SVGIG (reference sequence). V was clipped by 1 base and J by 7 bases, with 11 bases between them. CDR3 length equals 13 residues. CDR3 amino acids: CAWSAGLGQPQHF. For the CDR3, the DNA is TGTGCCTGGAGTGCGGGACTGGGACAGCCCCAGCATTTT. The variable domain in full, completed from reference TRBV30 and TRBJ1-5, reads SQTIHQWPATLVQPVGSPLSLECTVEGTSNPNLYWYRQAAGRGLQLLFYSVGIGQISSEVPQNLSASRPQDRQFILSSKKLLLSDSGFYLCAWSAGLGQPQHFGDGTRLSIL.

The genes are TRBV28 and TRBJ1-5; 7 bases align to TRBD1. Germline trimming cut 5 bases from V and 1 base from J; bases unmatched to any gene: 5. In germline, CDR1 is MDHEN, CDR2 SYDVKM. The CDR3 runs 15 residues. CDR3 in amino acids: CASSRQGGSNQPQHF. In DNA, the CDR3 is TGTGCCAGCAGTCGACAGGGAGGAAGCAATCAGCCCCAGCATTTT. Filled out from reference TRBV28 and TRBJ1-5, the complete variable domain reads DVKVTQSSRYLVKRTGEKVFLECVQDMDHENMFWYRQDPGLGLRLIYFSYDVKMKEKGDIPEGYSVSREKKERFSLILESASTNQTSMYLCASSRQGGSNQPQHFGDGTRLSIL.

The chain recombines TRBV11-3 with TRBJ1-1; D gene uncertain. The length of the CDR3 is 13 residues. CDR1 is SGHNT, CDR2 YENEEA, per germline. V was pared by 2 bases and J by 0 bases, with 4 bases between. CDR3 residues: CASSLRVNTEAFF. The CDR3 bases are TGTGCCAGCAGCTTAAGGGTGAACACTGAAGCTTTCTTT.